Listed below are T cell receptor beta chains from one sample, sequenced in a study of blood T cells in healthy people across ages. One entry per CDR3 protein, called by TCRdb with MiXCR from the 5' RACE reads. Found here are roughly 2 million distinct CDR3 sequences, around 48% of them singletons; the top ten hold around 2.1%. The sequencing input was blood. The source of these receptors is a woman in her thirties or forties in good health. Both conserved end residues are part of each CDR3. A D gene is named only where the DNA matches it firmly. Size values are once, few and many counts, or a class for expanded clones, and some rows have none.

>.|TRBJ2-5|few|TRBV20-1
TGCAGTGCTCCAACCCAGGGGAGGTACCAAGAGACCCAGTACTTC
CSAPTQGRYQETQYF
>.|TRBJ2-3|.|TRBV7-2
TGTGCCAGCAGCCCAAAAATTACTAGCACAGATACGCAGTATTTT
CASSPKITSTDTQYF
>.|TRBJ2-4|many|TRBV6-4
TGTGCCAGCAGTGACGGGGAAGGGAACATTCAGTACTTC
CASSDGEGNIQYF
>TRBD2|TRBJ2-3|.|TRBV27
TGTGCCAGCAGCCGCCTCCGAGGACTAGCGGAGATTACAGATACGCAGTATTTT
CASSRLRGLAEITDTQYF
>.|TRBJ2-5|.|TRBV24-1
TGTGCCACCAGTGATGCCCGGACAGCCCAAGAGACCCAGTACTTC
CATSDARTAQETQYF
>TRBD1|TRBJ1-2|.|TRBV12-3/TRBV12-4
TGTGCCAGCAGTACGAACAGGGGAGGAAGCTATGGCTACACCTTC
CASSTNRGGSYGYTF
>.|TRBJ2-5|few|TRBV27
TGTGCCAGCAGTTTATCTAGACAACGGGAGACCCAGTACTTC
CASSLSRQRETQYF
>TRBD2|TRBJ2-5|.|TRBV6-2/TRBV6-3
TGTGCCAGCAGTTACTCTGGGGGGGGAAAGACCCAGTACTTC
CASSYSGGGKTQYF
>.|TRBJ2-6|.|TRBV6-2/TRBV6-3
TGTGCCAGCAGTTACATCAGTGGCACACTCTCTGGGGCCAACGTCCTGACTTTC
CASSYISGTLSGANVLTF
>.|TRBJ1-1|.|TRBV4-3
TGCGCCAGCAGCCAGCGGAACACCGTTGAAGCTTTCTTT
CASSQRNTVEAFF
>TRBD1|TRBJ2-7|few|TRBV7-2
TGTGCCAGCAGCGCCGACAGGGGAGCCTACGAGCAGTACTTC
CASSADRGAYEQYF
>TRBD2|TRBJ2-7|few|TRBV27
TGTGCCAGCAGTTTCGGGACTAGCGGTTCCTACGAGCAGTACTTC
CASSFGTSGSYEQYF
>.|TRBJ2-1|few|TRBV24-1
TGTGCCACCAGTGACGTCCCCGATTTTAGGGGCCATGAGCAGTTCTTC
CATSDVPDFRGHEQFF
>.|TRBJ2-5|few|TRBV7-2
TGTGCCAGCAGCCCGCCGAGGGTAGGAGAGCAGTACTTC
CASSPPRVGEQYF
>TRBD2|TRBJ2-7|.|TRBV6-2/TRBV6-3
TGTGCCAGCAGTTCACCCTCTAGCGGGGGGGACACCTACGAGCAGTACTTC
CASSSPSSGGDTYEQYF
>.|TRBJ1-1|.|TRBV6-1
TGTGCCAGCAAGGACAGATTGAACACTGAAGCTTTCTTT
CASKDRLNTEAFF
>.|TRBJ2-3|few|TRBV7-2
TGTGCCAGCAGCTTAAACCCGGGTGGGGCAGATACGCAGTATTTT
CASSLNPGGADTQYF
>.|TRBJ1-5|.|TRBV27
TGTGCCAGCAGTTTATCTTGGTCTCAGCCCCAGCATTTT
CASSLSWSQPQHF
>TRBD1|TRBJ2-1|.|TRBV6-6
TGTGCCAGCACCCCACGACAGGGGATGAAAAATGAGCAGTTCTTC
CASTPRQGMKNEQFF
>TRBD1|TRBJ2-5|.|TRBV6-2/TRBV6-3
TGTGCCAGCAGTTCCCCGGACAGGGGCGAAGAGACCCAGTACTTC
CASSSPDRGEETQYF
>.|TRBJ1-1|.|TRBV12-3/TRBV12-4
TGTGCCAGCAGACCTAACAAGGGTAATTTCGCTGAAGCTTTCTTT
CASRPNKGNFAEAFF
>.|TRBJ2-7|.|TRBV6-6
TGTGCCAGCAGTTCGACCCAGAGGGAGACCTACGAGCAGTACTTC
CASSSTQRETYEQYF
>TRBD2|TRBJ2-6|few|TRBV20-1
TGCAGTGCCCCGGGGGGGGACGTCCACTCTGGGGCCAACGTCCTGACTTTC
CSAPGGDVHSGANVLTF
>.|TRBJ1-2|.|TRBV9
TGTGCCAGCAGCGTGGATGAGGGTAGTCGTCGGGGCTACACCTTC
CASSVDEGSRRGYTF
>.|TRBJ1-6|.|TRBV18
TGTGCCAGCTCCTTAAGGCTGTGGAATTCACCCCTCCACTTT
CASSLRLWNSPLHF
>TRBD1|TRBJ2-1|few|TRBV20-1
TGCAGTGCTTATGGACAGGGATCCTACAATGAGCAGTTCTTC
CSAYGQGSYNEQFF
>TRBD1|TRBJ1-2|.|TRBV28
TGTGCCAGCAGTCCCCGGCGTGGGACAGGGGGCGAAAGCTATGGCTACACCTTC
CASSPRRGTGGESYGYTF
>.|TRBJ2-5|many|TRBV12-3/TRBV12-4
TGTGCCAGCAGTTTAAACGTGGAGACCCAGTACTTC
CASSLNVETQYF
>.|TRBJ1-6|.|TRBV18
TGTGCCAGCTCCCCCAGGGGTTTGAGTTCACCCCTCCACTTT
CASSPRGLSSPLHF
>TRBD1|TRBJ1-5|.|TRBV7-9
TGTGCCAGCAGCTTTGACGACAGGGATCAGCCCCAGCATTTT
CASSFDDRDQPQHF
>.|TRBJ2-7|.|TRBV6-2/TRBV6-3
TGTGCCAGCCGGGACGCGCCCTACGAGCAGTACTTC
CASRDAPYEQYF
>.|TRBJ2-7|.|TRBV20-1
TGCAGTGCACCCCGACTATCTCTATCCCAATACGAGCAGTACTTC
CSAPRLSLSQYEQYF
>.|TRBJ1-5|few|TRBV15
TGTGCCACCAGCAGAGAGGGACTGGGAGGTCAGCCCCAGCATTTT
CATSREGLGGQPQHF
>.|TRBJ1-5|.|TRBV20-1
TGCAGTGCTACCCTAGGGGGGGGCAATCAGCCCCAGCATTTT
CSATLGGGNQPQHF
>.|TRBJ2-6|once|TRBV4-3
TGCGCCAGCAGCCACCAGGGTAGAGACTCTGGGGCCAACGTCCTGACTTTC
CASSHQGRDSGANVLTF
>.|TRBJ1-2|.|TRBV29-1
TGCAGCGTGGGGGGGGACTCGGGCTATGGCTACACCTTC
CSVGGDSGYGYTF
>.|TRBJ2-3|.|TRBV15
TGTGCCACCAGCAGAGACAGCGGTAGACGAGGAGATACGCAGTATTTT
CATSRDSGRRGDTQYF
>TRBD1|TRBJ1-2|.|TRBV25-1
TGTGCCAGCAGTGAATGGCTTGGAGACAGGGACTATGGCTACACCTTC
CASSEWLGDRDYGYTF
>.|TRBJ1-5|.|TRBV10-1
TGCGCCAGCAGTGATGCCGGGGTCCCTCAGCCCCAGCATTTT
CASSDAGVPQPQHF
>TRBD2|TRBJ2-1|.|TRBV10-3
TGTGCCATCAGTGAGTCCGTACTAGCGGGGGGGCCGAGTGAGCAGTTCTTC
CAISESVLAGGPSEQFF
>TRBD1|TRBJ1-2|few|TRBV29-1
TGCAGCGTTGAACAGGGGGCTACCTATGGCTACACCTTC
CSVEQGATYGYTF
>TRBD2|TRBJ2-7|.|TRBV12-3/TRBV12-4
TGTGCCAGCAGGCCGGGACTAGCGGGGGGTTACGAGCAGTACTTC
CASRPGLAGGYEQYF
>TRBD2|TRBJ2-1|few|TRBV7-2
TGTGCCAGCAGTCTAGCGGGGGGGCAGTTCAATGAGCAGTTCTTC
CASSLAGGQFNEQFF
>TRBD1|TRBJ2-1|.|TRBV20-1
TGCAGTGCTACCGTGGACAGGTTAAATGAGCAGTTCTTC
CSATVDRLNEQFF
>.|TRBJ1-1|.|TRBV6-2/TRBV6-3
TGTGCCAGCAGTTTCATCAGGGCGGGGTACACTGAAGCTTTCTTT
CASSFIRAGYTEAFF
>TRBD2|TRBJ2-4|few|TRBV20-1
TGCAGTGCTAGCGGGGGGTACAAAAACATTCAGTACTTC
CSASGGYKNIQYF
>TRBD2|TRBJ2-5|.|TRBV4-1
TGTGCCAGCAGCCAAGAAATCCTGGGGACTAGCGGGGGGCGAGAGACCCAGTACTTC
CASSQEILGTSGGRETQYF
>TRBD2|TRBJ2-1|many|TRBV3-1
TGTGCCAGCAGCCTCGGGACTAGCGGGGGCAATGAGCAGTTCTTC
CASSLGTSGGNEQFF
>.|TRBJ1-1|few|TRBV25-1
TGTGCCAGCAGTGAATACGGTCGCACTGAAGCTTTCTTT
CASSEYGRTEAFF
>.|TRBJ2-7|many|TRBV7-2
TGTGCCAGCAGCGTTTTGTCCTACGAGCAGTACTTC
CASSVLSYEQYF
>TRBD1|TRBJ1-1|few|TRBV10-3
TGTGCCATCAGATCGGACAGGGGACCCTCTGAAGCTTTCTTT
CAIRSDRGPSEAFF
>.|TRBJ2-7|.|TRBV3-1
TGTGCCAGCAGCCCTCAAGTTGGCGGTCCCTACGAGCAGTACTTC
CASSPQVGGPYEQYF
>TRBD2|TRBJ2-3|.|TRBV11-2
TGTGCCAGCAGCCGGACTAGCGGGGTGTCAGATACGCAGTATTTT
CASSRTSGVSDTQYF
>.|TRBJ2-1|.|TRBV6-2/TRBV6-3
TGTGCCAGCAACGAGGGGAGCTCCTACAATGAGCAGTTCTTC
CASNEGSSYNEQFF
>.|TRBJ1-1|.|TRBV7-9
TGTGCCAGCAGCCAAAATCAAGCTTTCTTT
CASSQNQAFF
>.|TRBJ2-3|.|TRBV6-2/TRBV6-3
TGTGCCAGCCGGAGGCGGGTAAAGACAGATACGCAGTATTTT
CASRRRVKTDTQYF
>.|TRBJ1-1|.|TRBV7-2
TGTGCCAGCAGAAAAAGGGGCAGCATGAACACTGAAGCTTTCTTT
CASRKRGSMNTEAFF
>.|TRBJ1-4|.|TRBV5-7
TGTGCCAGCAGCGTGAACGGGGATCCTGAAAAACTGTTTTTT
CASSVNGDPEKLFF
>.|TRBJ1-2|.|TRBV18
TGTGCCAGCTCACCACCAACAGGCCACGGCTACACCTTC
CASSPPTGHGYTF